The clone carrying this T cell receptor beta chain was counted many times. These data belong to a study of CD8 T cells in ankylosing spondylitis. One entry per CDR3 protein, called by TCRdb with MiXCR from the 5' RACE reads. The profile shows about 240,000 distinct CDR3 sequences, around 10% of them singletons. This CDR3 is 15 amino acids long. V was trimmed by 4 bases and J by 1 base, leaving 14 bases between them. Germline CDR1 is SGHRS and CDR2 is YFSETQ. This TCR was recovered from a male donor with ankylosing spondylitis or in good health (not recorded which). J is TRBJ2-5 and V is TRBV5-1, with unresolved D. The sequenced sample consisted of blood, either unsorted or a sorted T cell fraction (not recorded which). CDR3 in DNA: TGCGCCAGCAGCCCCAGGACCAACACCCAAGAGACCCAGTACTTC. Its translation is CASSPRTNTQETQYF.